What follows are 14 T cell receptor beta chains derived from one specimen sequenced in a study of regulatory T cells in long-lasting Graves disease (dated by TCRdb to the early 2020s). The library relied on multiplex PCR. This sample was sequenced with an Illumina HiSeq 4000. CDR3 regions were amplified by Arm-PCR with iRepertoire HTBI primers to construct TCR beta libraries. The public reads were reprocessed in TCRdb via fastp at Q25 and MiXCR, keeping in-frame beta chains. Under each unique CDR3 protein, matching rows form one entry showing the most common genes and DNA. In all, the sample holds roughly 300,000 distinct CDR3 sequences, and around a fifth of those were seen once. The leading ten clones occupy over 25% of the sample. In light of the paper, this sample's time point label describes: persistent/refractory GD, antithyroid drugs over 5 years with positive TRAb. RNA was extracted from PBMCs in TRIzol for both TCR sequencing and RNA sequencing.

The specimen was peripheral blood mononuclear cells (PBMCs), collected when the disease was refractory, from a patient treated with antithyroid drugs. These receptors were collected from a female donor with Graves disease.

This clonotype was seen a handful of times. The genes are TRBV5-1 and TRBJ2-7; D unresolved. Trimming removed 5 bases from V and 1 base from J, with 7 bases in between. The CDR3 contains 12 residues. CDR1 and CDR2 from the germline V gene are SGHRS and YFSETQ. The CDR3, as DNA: TGCGCCAGCAGTGGGGTTTCCTACGAGCAGTACTTC. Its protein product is CASSGVSYEQYF.

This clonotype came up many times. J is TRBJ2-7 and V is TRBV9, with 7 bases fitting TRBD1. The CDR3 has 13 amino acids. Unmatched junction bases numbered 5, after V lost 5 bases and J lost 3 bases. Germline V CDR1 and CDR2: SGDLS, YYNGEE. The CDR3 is CASSSGTDYEQYF. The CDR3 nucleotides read TGTGCCAGCAGTTCCGGGACAGACTACGAGCAGTACTTC.

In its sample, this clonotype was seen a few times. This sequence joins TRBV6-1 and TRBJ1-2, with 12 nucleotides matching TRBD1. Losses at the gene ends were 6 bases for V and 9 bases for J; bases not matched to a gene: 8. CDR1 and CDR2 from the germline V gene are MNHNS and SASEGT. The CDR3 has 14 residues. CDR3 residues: CASRAPGQGASYTF. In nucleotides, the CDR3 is TGTGCCAGCAGAGCCCCGGGACAGGGGGCTAGCTACACCTTC.

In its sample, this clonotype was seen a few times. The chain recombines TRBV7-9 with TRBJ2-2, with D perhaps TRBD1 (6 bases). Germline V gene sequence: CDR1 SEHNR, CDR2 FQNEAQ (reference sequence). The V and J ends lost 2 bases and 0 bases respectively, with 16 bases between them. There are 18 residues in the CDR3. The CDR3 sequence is CASSLPLPGQSNTGELFF. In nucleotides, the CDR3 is TGTGCCAGCAGCTTACCCCTCCCCGGACAGTCGAACACCGGGGAGCTGTTTTTT.

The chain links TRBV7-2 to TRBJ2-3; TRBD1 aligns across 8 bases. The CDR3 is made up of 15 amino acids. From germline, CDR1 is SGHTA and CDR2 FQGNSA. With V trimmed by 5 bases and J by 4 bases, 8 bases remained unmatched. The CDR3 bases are TGTGCCAGCAGCCCGGACAGGGTTCCAGCAGATACGCAGTATTTT. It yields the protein CASSPDRVPADTQYF. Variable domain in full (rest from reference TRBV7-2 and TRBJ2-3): GAGVSQSPSNKVTEKGKDVELRCDPISGHTALYWYRQSLGQGLEFLIYFQGNSAPDKSGLPSDRFSAERTGGSVSTLTIQRTQQEDSAVYLCASSPDRVPADTQYFGPGTRLTVL.

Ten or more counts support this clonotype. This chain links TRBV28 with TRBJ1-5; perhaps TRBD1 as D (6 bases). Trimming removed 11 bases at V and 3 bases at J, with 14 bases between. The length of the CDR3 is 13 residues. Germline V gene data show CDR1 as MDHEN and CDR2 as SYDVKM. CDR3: CASYRELNQPQHF. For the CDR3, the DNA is TGTGCCTCGTACAGGGAACTCAATCAGCCCCAGCATTTT.

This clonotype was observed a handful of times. The DNA for the CDR3 is TGCAGTGCTAGAGATTTGGGTGAAGCTTTCTTT. This translates into CSARDLGEAFF. The chain has TRBV20-1 and TRBJ1-1, with D uncertain. Looked up from germline, CDR1 is DFQATT and CDR2 is SNEGSKA (reference sequence). CDR3 length: 11 residues. Trimming removed 0 bases from V and 7 bases from J, with 6 bases in between.

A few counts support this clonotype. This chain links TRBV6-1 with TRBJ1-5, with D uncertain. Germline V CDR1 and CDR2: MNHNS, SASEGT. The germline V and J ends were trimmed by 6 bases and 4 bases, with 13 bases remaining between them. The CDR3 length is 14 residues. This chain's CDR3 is CASSNFDENQPQHF. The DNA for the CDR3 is TGTGCCAGCAGCAATTTCGATGAGAATCAGCCCCAGCATTTT.

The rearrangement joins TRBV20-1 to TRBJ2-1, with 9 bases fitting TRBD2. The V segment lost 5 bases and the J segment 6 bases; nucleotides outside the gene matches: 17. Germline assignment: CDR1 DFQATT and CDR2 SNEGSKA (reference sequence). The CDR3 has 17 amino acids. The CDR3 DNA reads TGCAGTGCTCGTGGACAGGTCTGGCGGGAGGGCGCCAATGAGCAGTTCTTC. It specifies CSARGQVWREGANEQFF.

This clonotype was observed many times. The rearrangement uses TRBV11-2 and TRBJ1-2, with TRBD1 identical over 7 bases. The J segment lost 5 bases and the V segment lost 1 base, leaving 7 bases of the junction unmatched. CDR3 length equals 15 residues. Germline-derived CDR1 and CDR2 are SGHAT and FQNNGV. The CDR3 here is CASSLVEDRAYGYTF. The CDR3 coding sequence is TGTGCCAGCAGCTTAGTTGAAGACAGGGCTTATGGCTACACCTTC.

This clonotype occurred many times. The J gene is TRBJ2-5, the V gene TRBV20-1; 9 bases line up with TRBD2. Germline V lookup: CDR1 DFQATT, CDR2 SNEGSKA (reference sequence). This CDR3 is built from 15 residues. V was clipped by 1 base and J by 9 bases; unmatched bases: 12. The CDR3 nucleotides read TGCAGTGCTAGAGCCGAGCGGGAGGACCGAGTGGCCCAGTACTTC. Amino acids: CSARAEREDRVAQYF.

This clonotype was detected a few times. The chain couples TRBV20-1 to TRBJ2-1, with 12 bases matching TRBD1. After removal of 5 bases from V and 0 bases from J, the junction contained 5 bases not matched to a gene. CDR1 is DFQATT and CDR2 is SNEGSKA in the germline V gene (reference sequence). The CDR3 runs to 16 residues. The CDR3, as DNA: TGCAGTGCTTGGGACAGGGGGCTAAGCTCCTACAATGAGCAGTTCTTC. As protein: CSAWDRGLSSYNEQFF.

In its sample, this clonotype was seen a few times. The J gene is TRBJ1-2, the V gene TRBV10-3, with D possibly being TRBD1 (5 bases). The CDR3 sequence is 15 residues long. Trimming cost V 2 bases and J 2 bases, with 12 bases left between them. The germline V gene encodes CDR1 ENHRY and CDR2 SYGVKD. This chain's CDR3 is CAISERDGTNYGYTF. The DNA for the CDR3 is TGTGCCATCAGTGAGAGGGACGGAACAAACTATGGCTACACCTTC.

The CDR3 here is CSASDLVAGVQETQYF. CDR3 DNA sequence: TGCAGTGCTAGTGATCTAGTAGCGGGAGTGCAAGAGACCCAGTACTTC. The chain recombines TRBV20-1 with TRBJ2-5, with 9 bases that match TRBD2. Germline CDR1 reads DFQATT; CDR2 reads SNEGSKA (reference sequence). V dropped 3 bases and J dropped 2; count of bases not matched to a gene: 10. The CDR3 runs to 16 residues.